This T cell receptor beta chain is drawn from a study of blood T cell repertoires in COVID-19. Original data processing: The authors estimated nucleated cell counts from reference gene primer amplification. Assay: immunoSEQ multiplex PCR; the TCRdb copy retains only in-frame clones and omits some. V and J calls plus clone size are reproduced from that table; the DNA served to infer D and trimming. Of approximately 250,000 clones listed, approximately 90% are singletons. From germline, CDR1 is SEHNR and CDR2 FQNEAQ (reference sequence). The CDR3 loop spans 14 amino acids. Trimming cost V 3 bases and J 3 bases, with 6 bases left between them. Self-reported history from a screening survey and questionnaire set each donor's cohort.

Input material: PBMCs or T cells enriched from blood (not recorded which). J is TRBJ1-6 and V is TRBV7-9; unclear D gene. The clonotype originates from a woman in her twenties or thirties with acute COVID-19. This CDR3 reads CASSFNGYNSPLHF. Written as DNA, the CDR3 is TGTGCCAGCAGCTTTAACGGCTATAATTCACCCCTCCACTTT.